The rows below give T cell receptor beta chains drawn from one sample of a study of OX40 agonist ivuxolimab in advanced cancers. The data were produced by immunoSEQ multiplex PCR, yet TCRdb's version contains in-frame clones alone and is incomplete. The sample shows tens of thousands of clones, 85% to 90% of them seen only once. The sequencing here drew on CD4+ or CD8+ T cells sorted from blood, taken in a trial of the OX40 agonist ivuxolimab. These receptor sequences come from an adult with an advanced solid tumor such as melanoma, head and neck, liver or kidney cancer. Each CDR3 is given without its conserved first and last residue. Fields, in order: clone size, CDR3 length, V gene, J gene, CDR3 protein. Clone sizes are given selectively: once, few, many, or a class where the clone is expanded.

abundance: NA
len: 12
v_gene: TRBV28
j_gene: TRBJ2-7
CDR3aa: ASAPGTGGYEQY

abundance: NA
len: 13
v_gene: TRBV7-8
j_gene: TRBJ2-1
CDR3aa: ASRGDRGSYNEQF

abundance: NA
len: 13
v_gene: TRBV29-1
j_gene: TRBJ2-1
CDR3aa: SVVRLAGDADEQF

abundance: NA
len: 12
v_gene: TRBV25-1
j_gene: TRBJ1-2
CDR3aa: ASSERRGNYGYT

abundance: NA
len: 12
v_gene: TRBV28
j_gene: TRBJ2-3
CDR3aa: ASSLLTGADTQY

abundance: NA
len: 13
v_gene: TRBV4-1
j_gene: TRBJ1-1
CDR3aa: ASSQPTGENTEAF

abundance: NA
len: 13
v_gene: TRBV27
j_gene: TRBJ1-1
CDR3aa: ASSLVAALNTEAF

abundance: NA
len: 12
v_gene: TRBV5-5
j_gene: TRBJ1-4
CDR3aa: ASSWTGGNEKLF

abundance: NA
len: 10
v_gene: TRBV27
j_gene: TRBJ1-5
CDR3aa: ASSPSNQPQH

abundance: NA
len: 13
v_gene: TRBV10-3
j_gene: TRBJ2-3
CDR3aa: AIRHRDGSTDTQY

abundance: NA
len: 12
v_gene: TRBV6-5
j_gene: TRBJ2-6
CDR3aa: ASSANSGANVLT

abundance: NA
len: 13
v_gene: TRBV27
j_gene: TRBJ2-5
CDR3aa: ASSSSGRIQETQY

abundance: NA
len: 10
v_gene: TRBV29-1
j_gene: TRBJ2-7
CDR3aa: SVVFGGAEQY

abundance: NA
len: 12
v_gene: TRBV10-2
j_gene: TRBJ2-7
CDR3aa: ASSPRDYSYEQY

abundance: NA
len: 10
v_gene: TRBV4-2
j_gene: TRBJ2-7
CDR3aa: ASSQDPYEQY

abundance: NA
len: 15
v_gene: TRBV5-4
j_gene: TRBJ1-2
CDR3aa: ASSLGPTSGGRYGYT

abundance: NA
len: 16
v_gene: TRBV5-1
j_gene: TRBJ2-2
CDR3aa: ASSRGAAHRGHTGELF

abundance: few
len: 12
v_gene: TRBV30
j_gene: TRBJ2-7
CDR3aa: AWSVQGVIFEQY

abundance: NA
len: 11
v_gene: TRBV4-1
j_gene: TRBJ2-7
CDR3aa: ASSQVNSYEQY

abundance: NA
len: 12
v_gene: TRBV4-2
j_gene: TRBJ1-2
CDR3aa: ASSQDKIRMGYT

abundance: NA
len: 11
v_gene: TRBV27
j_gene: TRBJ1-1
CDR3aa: ASSLATGTEAF

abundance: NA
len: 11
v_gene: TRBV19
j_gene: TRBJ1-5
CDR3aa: ASRLEGVQPQH

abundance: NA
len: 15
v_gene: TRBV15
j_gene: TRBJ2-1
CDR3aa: ATSLRIPPAGYNEQF

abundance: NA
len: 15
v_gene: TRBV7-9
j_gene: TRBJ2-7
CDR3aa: ASSFLTGADDPSEQY

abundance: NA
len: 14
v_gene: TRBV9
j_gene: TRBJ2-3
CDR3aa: ASSVDRAGRQDTQY

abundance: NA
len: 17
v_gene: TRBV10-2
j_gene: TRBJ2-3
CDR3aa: ASSSHPGTSGGHTDTQY

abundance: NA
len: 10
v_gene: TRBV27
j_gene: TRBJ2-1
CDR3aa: ASRLINNEQF

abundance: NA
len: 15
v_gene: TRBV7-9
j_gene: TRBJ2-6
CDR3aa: ASSLDRPSSGANVLT

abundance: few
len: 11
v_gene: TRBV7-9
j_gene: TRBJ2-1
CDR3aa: ASSFVTVNEQF

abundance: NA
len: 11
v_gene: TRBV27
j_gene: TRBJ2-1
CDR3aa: ASSLFSYAPQF

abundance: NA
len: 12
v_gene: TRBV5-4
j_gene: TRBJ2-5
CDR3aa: ASSLFGSLETQY

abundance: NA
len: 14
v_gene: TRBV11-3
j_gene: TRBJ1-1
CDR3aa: ASSSQDRGFNTEAF

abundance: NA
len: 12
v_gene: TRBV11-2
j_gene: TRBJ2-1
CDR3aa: ASSLVSSYNEQF

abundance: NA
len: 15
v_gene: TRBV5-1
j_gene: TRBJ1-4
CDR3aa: ASSSPDRGGTGKKLF

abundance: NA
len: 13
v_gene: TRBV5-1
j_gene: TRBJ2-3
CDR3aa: ASSLAQGDPDTQY

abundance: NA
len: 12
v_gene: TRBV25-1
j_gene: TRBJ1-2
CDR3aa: ASSDPDRYYGYT

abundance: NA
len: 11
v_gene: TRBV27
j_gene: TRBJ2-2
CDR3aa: ASSFEHTGELF

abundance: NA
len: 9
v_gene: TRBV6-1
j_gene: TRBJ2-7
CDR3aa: ASSGKGEQY